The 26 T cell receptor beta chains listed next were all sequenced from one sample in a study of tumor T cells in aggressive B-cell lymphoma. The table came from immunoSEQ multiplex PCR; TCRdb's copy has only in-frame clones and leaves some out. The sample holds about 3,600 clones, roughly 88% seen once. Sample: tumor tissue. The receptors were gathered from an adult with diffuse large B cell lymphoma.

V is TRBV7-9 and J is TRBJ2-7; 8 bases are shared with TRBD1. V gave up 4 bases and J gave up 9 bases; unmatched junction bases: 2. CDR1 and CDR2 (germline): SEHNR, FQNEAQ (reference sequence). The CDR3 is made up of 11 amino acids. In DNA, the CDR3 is TGTGCCAGCAGCTCGGACAGGGCGCAGTACTTC. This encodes CASSSDRAQYF.

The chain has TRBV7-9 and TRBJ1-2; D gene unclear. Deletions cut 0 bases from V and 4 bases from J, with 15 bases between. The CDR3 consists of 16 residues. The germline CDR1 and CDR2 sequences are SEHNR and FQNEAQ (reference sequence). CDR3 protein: CASSLALTTASYGYTF. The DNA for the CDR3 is TGTGCCAGCAGCTTAGCCCTAACAACAGCAAGCTATGGCTACACCTTC.

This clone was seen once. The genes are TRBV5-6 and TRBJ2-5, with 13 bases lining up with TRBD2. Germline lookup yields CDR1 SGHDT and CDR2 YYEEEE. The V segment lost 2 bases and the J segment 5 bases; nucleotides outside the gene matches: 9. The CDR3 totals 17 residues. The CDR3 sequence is CASSFRRGLAGYETQYF. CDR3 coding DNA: TGTGCCAGCAGCTTCCGTCGGGGACTAGCGGGGTATGAGACCCAGTACTTC.

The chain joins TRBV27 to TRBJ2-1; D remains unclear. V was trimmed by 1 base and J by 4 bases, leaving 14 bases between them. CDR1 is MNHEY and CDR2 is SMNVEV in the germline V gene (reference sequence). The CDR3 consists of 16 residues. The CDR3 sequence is CASSLLGRFFYNEQFF. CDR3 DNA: TGTGCCAGCAGTTTATTGGGCAGGTTTTTTTACAATGAGCAGTTCTTC.

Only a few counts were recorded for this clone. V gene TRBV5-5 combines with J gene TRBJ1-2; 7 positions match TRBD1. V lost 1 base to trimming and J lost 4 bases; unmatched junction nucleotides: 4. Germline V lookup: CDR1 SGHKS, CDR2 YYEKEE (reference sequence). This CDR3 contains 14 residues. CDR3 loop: CASSLSQGGYGYTF. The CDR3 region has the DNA TGTGCCAGCAGCTTGTCTCAGGGGGGCTATGGCTACACCTTC.

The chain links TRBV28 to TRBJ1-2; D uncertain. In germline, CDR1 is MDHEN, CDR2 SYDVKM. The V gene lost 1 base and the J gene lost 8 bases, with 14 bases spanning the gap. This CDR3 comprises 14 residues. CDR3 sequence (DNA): TGTGCCAGCAGTTTATATAACCCCTCGGTCGGCTACACCTTC. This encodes CASSLYNPSVGYTF.

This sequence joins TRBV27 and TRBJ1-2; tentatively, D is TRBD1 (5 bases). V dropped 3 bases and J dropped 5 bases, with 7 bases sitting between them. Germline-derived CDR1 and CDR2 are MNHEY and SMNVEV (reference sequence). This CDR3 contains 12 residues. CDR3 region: CASSLKGYGYTF. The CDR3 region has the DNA TGTGCCAGCAGTTTGAAGGGGTATGGCTACACCTTC.

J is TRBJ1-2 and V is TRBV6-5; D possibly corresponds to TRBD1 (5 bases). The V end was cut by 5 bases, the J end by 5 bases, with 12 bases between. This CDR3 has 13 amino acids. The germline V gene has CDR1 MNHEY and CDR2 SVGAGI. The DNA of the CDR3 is TGTGCCAGCAGTCGGACACAGGATTATGGCTACACCTTC. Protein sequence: CASSRTQDYGYTF.

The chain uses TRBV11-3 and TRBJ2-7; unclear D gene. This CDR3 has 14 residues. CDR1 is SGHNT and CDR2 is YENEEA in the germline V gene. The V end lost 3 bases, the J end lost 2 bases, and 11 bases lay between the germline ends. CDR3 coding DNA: TGTGCCAGCAGCTTCTCCTACTCTCCCTACGAGCAGTACTTC. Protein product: CASSFSYSPYEQYF.

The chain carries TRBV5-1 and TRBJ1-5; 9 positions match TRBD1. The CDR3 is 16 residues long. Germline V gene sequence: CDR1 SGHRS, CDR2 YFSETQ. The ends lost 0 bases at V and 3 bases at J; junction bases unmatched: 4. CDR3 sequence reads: CASSLEGTGTNQPQHF. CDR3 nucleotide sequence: TGCGCCAGCAGCTTGGAGGGGACAGGGACCAATCAGCCCCAGCATTTT.

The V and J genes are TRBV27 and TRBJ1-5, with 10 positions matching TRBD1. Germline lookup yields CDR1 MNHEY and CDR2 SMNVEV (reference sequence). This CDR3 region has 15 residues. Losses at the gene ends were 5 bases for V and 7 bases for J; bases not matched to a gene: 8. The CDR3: CASSRMTGGGQPQHF. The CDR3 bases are TGTGCCAGCAGTAGAATGACAGGGGGCGGGCAGCCCCAGCATTTT.

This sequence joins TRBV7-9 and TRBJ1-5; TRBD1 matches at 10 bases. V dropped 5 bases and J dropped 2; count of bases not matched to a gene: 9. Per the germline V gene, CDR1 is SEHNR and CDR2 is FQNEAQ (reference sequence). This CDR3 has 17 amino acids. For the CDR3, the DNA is TGTGCCAGCAGCCGATCAACCGGGACAGGGGGCAATCAGCCCCAGCATTTT. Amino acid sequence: CASSRSTGTGGNQPQHF.

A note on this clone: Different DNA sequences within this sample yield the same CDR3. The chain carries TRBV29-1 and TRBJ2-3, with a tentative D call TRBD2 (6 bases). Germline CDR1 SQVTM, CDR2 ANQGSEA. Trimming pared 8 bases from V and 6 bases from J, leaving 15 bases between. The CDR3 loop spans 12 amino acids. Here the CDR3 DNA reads TGCAGCCACGTGGAGGGGACCGATACGCAGTATTTT. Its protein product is CSHVEGTDTQYF.

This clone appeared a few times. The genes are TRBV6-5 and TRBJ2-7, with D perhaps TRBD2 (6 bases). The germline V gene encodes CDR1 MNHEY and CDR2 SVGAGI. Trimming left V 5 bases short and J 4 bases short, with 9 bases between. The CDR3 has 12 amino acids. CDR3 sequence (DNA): TGTGCCAGCAGTCCGGGGACTTACGAGCAGTACTTC. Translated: CASSPGTYEQYF.

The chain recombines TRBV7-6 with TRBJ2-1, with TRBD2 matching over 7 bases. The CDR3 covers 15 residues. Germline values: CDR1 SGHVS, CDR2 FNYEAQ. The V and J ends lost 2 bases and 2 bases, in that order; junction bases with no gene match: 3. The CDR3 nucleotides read TGTGCCAGCAGCTTACTGGGAGGGACCTACAATGAGCAGTTCTTC. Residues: CASSLLGGTYNEQFF.

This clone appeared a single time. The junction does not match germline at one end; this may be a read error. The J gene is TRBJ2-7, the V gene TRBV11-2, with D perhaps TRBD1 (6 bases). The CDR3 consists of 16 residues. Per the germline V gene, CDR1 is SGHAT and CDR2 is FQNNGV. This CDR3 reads CAGSAASHPGQREQYF. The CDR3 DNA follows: TGTGCCGGCAGCGCCGCGTCTCACCCCGGACAGAGGGAGCAGTACTTC. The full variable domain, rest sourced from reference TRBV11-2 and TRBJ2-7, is EAGVAQSPRYKIIEKRQSVAFWCNPISGHATLYWYQQILGQGPKLLIQFQNNGVVDDSQLPKDRFSAERLKGVDSTLKIQPAKLEDSAVYLCAGSAASHPGQREQYFGPGTRLTVT.

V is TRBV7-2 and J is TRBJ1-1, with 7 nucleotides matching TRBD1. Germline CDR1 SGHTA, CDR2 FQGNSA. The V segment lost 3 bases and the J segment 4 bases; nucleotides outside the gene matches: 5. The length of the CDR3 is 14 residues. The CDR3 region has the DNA TGTGCCAGCAGCTTTAAACCAGGGGGCACTGAAGCTTTCTTT. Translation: CASSFKPGGTEAFF.

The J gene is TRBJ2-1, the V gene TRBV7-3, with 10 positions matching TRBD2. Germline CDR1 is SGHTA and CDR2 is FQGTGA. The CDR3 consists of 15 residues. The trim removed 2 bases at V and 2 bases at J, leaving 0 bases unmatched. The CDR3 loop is CASSLLAGAYNEQFF. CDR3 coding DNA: TGTGCCAGCAGCTTACTAGCGGGGGCCTACAATGAGCAGTTCTTC.

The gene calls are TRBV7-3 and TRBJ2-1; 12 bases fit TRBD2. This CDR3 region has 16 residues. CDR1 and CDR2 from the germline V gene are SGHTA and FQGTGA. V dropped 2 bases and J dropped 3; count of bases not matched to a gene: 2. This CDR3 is CASSLLAGGFYNEQFF. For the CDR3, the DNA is TGTGCCAGCAGCTTACTAGCGGGGGGGTTCTACAATGAGCAGTTCTTC.

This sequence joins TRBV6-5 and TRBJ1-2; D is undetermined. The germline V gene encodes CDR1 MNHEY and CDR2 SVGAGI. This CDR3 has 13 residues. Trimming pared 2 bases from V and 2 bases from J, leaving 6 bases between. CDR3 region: CASSYDGNYGYTF. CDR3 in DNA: TGTGCCAGCAGTTACGACGGGAACTATGGCTACACCTTC.

This CDR3 is CASSERQRQSIYGYTF. For the CDR3, the DNA is TGTGCCAGCAGCGAGAGACAAAGACAGAGTATCTATGGCTACACCTTC. The rearrangement links TRBV21-1 to TRBJ1-2; the table assigns TRBD1, which was not confirmed against the DNA. TRBV21-1 is reported as a pseudogene. The CDR3 covers 16 residues.

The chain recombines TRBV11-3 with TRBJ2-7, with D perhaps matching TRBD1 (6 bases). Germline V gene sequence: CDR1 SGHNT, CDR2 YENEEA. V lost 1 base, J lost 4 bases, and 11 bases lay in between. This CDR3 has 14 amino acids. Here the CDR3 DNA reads TGTGCCAGCAGCTTAGGGGAGACAGGATACGAGCAGTACTTC. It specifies CASSLGETGYEQYF.

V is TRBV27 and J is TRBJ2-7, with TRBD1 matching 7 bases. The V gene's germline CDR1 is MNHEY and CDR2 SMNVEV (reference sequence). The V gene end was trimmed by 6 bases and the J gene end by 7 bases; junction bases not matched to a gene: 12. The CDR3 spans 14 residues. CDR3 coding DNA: TGTGCCAGCAGGTGGGGACAGCCAGGGGGAGAGCAGTACTTC. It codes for CASRWGQPGGEQYF.

The CDR3 DNA sequence: TGTGCCAGCAGTCCCACAGGGGCCGGAAACACCATATATTTT. Translated: CASSPTGAGNTIYF. The rearrangement joins TRBV6-1 to TRBJ1-3; 7 bases fit TRBD1. The CDR3 consists of 14 residues. Germline loops: CDR1 MNHNS, CDR2 SASEGT. V gave up 5 bases and J gave up 4 bases; unmatched junction bases: 5.

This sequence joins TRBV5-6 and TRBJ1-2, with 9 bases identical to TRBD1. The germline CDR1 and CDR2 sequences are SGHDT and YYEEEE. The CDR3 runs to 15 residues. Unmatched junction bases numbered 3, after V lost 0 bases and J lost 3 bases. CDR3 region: CASSLAGDRDYGYTF. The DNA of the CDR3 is TGTGCCAGCAGCTTGGCCGGGGACAGGGACTATGGCTACACCTTC.

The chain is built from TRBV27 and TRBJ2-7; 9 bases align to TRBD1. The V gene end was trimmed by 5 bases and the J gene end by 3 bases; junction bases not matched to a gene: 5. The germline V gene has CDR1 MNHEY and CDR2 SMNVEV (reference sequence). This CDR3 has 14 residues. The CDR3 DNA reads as TGTGCCAGCAGTACCTGGGACAGGGACTACGAGCAGTACTTC. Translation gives CASSTWDRDYEQYF.